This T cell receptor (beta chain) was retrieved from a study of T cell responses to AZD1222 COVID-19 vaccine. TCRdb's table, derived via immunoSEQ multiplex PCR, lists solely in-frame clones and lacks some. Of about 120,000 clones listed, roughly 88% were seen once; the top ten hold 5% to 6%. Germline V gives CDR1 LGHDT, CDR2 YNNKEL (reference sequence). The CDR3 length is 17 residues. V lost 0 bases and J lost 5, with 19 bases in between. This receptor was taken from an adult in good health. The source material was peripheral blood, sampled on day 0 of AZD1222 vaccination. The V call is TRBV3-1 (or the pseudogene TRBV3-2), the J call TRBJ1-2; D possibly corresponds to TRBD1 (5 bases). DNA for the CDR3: TGTGCCAGCAGCCAAGACAGGGACCGGGTTGATGAGTATGGCTACACCTTC. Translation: CASSQDRDRVDEYGYTF.